The 15 T cell receptor beta chains below were found in one sample sequenced in a study of response to subunit inactivated influenza vaccine. TCRdb recomputed calls from the RT-PCR reads with MiXCR, one row per CDR3 protein. The table shows about 700,000 distinct CDR3 sequences, with more than 15% occurring only once. The sequencing used PBMCs from blood, collected approximately 13 days after vaccination. These receptors were collected from a man in his fifties or sixties who received an inactivated influenza vaccine.

This clonotype was seen at least ten times. This rearrangement joins TRBV7-3 to TRBJ2-3, with 10 bases lining up with TRBD2. The V gene end was trimmed by 5 bases and the J gene end by 0 bases; junction bases not matched to a gene: 2. The length of the CDR3 is 15 residues. Germline values: CDR1 SGHTA, CDR2 FQGTGA. The CDR3: CASSLTSGSTDTQYF. In DNA form, the CDR3 reads TGTGCCAGCAGCCTGACTAGCGGGAGCACAGATACGCAGTATTTT.

In this sample, this clonotype turned up a few times. The genes are TRBV6-1 and TRBJ1-3; D unresolved. The CDR3 has 15 residues. Germline loops: CDR1 MNHNS, CDR2 SASEGT. Trimming removed 5 bases at V and 0 bases at J, with 11 bases between. The CDR3 nucleotides are TGTGCCAGCAGTACGGACGGATACTCTGGAAACACCATATATTTT. Encoded protein: CASSTDGYSGNTIYF.

This clonotype was seen a handful of times. The rearrangement links TRBV6-2 or TRBV6-3 to TRBJ1-6; TRBD1 aligns across 7 bases. Trimming removed 5 bases from V and 1 base from J; junction bases left unmatched: 20. This CDR3 comprises 21 residues. Germline V lookup: CDR1 MNHEY, CDR2 SVGEGT. Here the CDR3 DNA reads TGTGCCAGCAGTCCGCGAGTGAGGACAGGACTGAGAGGATCCTATAATTCACCCCTCCACTTT. Translating gives CASSPRVRTGLRGSYNSPLHF.

A few counts support this clonotype. The V and J genes are TRBV10-3 and TRBJ2-7; the D is unclear. The CDR3 contains 15 residues. V was shortened by 3 bases and J by 1 base, with 13 bases between the two germline ends. CDR1 and CDR2 from the germline V gene are ENHRY and SYGVKD. CDR3 bases: TGTGCCATCAGTGACATAGCAATCGAATCCTACGAGCAGTACTTC. Protein product: CAISDIAIESYEQYF.

This clonotype appeared a few times. The chain employs TRBV20-1 and TRBJ1-4, with D hard to call. The CDR3 is made up of 15 amino acids. Germline V gene data show CDR1 as DFQATT and CDR2 as SNEGSKA (reference sequence). V lost 5 bases and J 0 bases, leaving 13 bases between the germline ends. The CDR3 spells CSADTTVATNEKLFF. The CDR3 nucleotides read TGCAGTGCTGACACCACAGTGGCAACTAATGAAAAACTGTTTTTT.

This clonotype has just a few counts. V usage is TRBV5-1 and J usage is TRBJ1-1; TRBD1 matches 12 bases. V lost 4 bases, J lost 1 base, and 5 bases stayed unmatched. This CDR3 has 16 residues. From germline, CDR1 is SGHRS and CDR2 YFSETQ. The chain's CDR3 is CASSEGQGATNTEAFF. For the CDR3, the DNA is TGCGCCAGCAGCGAGGGACAGGGGGCTACGAACACTGAAGCTTTCTTT.

V usage is TRBV25-1 and J usage is TRBJ1-4; 7 bases map to TRBD1. Unmatched junction bases numbered 9, after V lost 4 bases and J lost 7 bases. The CDR3 runs to 15 residues. The germline gives CDR1 MGHDK, CDR2 SYGVNS. The CDR3 bases are TGTGCCAGCAGTGGGGCAGGGGGAAGGGGTGAAAAACTGTTTTTT. Residues: CASSGAGGRGEKLFF.

The V and J genes are TRBV19 and TRBJ2-1, with TRBD2 identical over 13 bases. The CDR3 sequence is 17 residues long. Germline V gene sequence: CDR1 LNHDA, CDR2 SQIVND (reference sequence). Trimming took 2 bases from V and 0 from J; bases not matched to a gene: 1. Here the CDR3 reads CASSIRTSGSSYNEQFF. The DNA of the CDR3 is TGTGCCAGTAGTATAAGGACTAGCGGGAGCTCCTACAATGAGCAGTTCTTC.

This clonotype was observed a handful of times. The chain employs TRBV7-2 and TRBJ1-1; no clear D. V was cut by 1 base and J by 1 base, with 7 bases left in between. Germline V gene sequence: CDR1 SGHTA, CDR2 FQGNSA. The CDR3 is 14 residues long. CDR3 region: CASSLGRANTEAFF. Here the CDR3 DNA reads TGTGCCAGCAGCTTAGGGAGGGCGAACACTGAAGCTTTCTTT.

This chain joins TRBV28 and TRBJ2-7; 9 nucleotides line up with TRBD2. The length of the CDR3 is 15 residues. The germline gives CDR1 MDHEN, CDR2 SYDVKM. V shed 5 bases, J shed 7 bases, and the junction held 12 bases outside the gene matches. The CDR3 region is CASSLTPGLAKEQYF. The CDR3 bases are TGTGCCAGCAGTCTCACACCGGGACTAGCTAAAGAGCAGTACTTC.

CDR3 nucleotides: TGTGCCAGCAGCAAATCGGTTTCCGGGGGATCTGAAGCTTTCTTT. Its translation: CASSKSVSGGSEAFF. The rearrangement uses TRBV14 and TRBJ1-1; D might be TRBD1 (5 bases). Trimming cost V 5 bases and J 6 bases, with 19 bases left between them. Germline lookup yields CDR1 SGHDN and CDR2 FVKESK. The CDR3 contains 15 residues. The whole variable domain, remainder taken from reference TRBV14 and TRBJ1-1, is EAGVTQFPSHSVIEKGQTVTLRCDPISGHDNLYWYRRVMGKEIKFLLHFVKESKQDESGMPNNRFLAERTGGTYSTLKVQPAELEDSGVYFCASSKSVSGGSEAFFGQGTRLTVV.

This CDR3 is CASGIVSYEQYF. CDR3 nucleotide sequence: TGTGCCAGCGGCATAGTTTCCTACGAGCAGTACTTC. This rearrangement joins TRBV6-2 or TRBV6-3 to TRBJ2-7, with unresolved D. The CDR3 has 12 amino acids. Germline-derived CDR1 and CDR2 are MNHEY and SVGEGT. V lost 8 bases and J 1 base, leaving 9 bases between the germline ends.

The chain links TRBV20-1 to TRBJ2-2; no clear D gene. Trimming cost V 4 bases and J 0 bases, with 9 bases left between them. The germline CDR1 and CDR2 sequences are DFQATT and SNEGSKA (reference sequence). The CDR3 is 14 residues long. The DNA of the CDR3 is TGCAGTGCTACCCCCCGCCCGAACACCGGGGAGCTGTTTTTT. This codes for CSATPRPNTGELFF.

About this clonotype: Its ends do not fully match the called genes, so a read error is possible. The rearrangement joins TRBV12-3 or TRBV12-4 to TRBJ2-3; 11 bases map to TRBD2. The CDR3 contains 15 residues. Here the CDR3 DNA reads TGTGTCAGCACCCTCTCTAGCGGGGGGACAGATACGCAGTATTTT. This gives the protein CVSTLSSGGTDTQYF.

This clonotype showed up just a few times. DNA for the CDR3: TGCAGTGCTAGGGATGGACTAGCGGGGAGTGCTAGCACAGATACGCAGTATTTT. Translated: CSARDGLAGSASTDTQYF. The V call is TRBV20-1, the J call TRBJ2-3, with 12 bases aligning to TRBD2. This CDR3 is 18 amino acids long. The germline V gene encodes CDR1 DFQATT and CDR2 SNEGSKA (reference sequence). V shed 3 bases, J shed 0 bases, and the junction held 10 bases outside the gene matches.